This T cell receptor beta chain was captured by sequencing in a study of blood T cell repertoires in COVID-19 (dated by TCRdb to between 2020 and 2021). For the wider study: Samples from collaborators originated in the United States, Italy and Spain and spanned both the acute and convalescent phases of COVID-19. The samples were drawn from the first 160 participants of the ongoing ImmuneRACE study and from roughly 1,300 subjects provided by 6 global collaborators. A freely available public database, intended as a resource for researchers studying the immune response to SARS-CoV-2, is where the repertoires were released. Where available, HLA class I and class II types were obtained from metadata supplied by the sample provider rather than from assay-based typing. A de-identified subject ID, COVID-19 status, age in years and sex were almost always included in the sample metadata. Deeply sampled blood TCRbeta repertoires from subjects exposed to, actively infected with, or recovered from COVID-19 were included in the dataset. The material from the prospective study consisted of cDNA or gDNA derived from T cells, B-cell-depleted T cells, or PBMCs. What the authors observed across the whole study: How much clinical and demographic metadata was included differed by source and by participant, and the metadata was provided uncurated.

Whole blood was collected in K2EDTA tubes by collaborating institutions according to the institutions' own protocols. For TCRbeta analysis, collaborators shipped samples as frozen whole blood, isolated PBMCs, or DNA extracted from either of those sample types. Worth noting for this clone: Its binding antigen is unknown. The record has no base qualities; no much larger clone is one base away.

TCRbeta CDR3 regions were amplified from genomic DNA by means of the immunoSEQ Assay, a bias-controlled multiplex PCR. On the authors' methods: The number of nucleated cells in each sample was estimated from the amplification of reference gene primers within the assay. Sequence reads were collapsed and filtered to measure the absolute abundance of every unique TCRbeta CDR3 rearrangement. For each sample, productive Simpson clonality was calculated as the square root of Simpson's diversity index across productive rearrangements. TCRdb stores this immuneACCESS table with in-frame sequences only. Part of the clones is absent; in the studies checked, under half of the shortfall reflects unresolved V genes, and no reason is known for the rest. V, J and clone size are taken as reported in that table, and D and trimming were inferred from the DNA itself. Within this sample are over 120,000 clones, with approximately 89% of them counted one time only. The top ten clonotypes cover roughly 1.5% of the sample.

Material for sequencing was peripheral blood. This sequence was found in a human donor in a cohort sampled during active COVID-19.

The nucleotide sequence is given as TGTGCCAGCAGTGGTCAGGGGGCGTTGGATACGCAGTATTTT. It codes for CASSGQGALDTQYF. Recombination linked TRBV2 to TRBJ2-3, and 8 junctional nucleotides match TRBD1. For CDR1 and CDR2, the germline V gene lists SNHLY and FYNNEI. The CDR3, cysteine through phenylalanine, is 14 amino acids long. Only CDR3 DNA remains: 42 bases, in frame from the first base. V and J are trimmed by 4 bases and 6 bases, and the gene matches miss 6 bases of the junction.